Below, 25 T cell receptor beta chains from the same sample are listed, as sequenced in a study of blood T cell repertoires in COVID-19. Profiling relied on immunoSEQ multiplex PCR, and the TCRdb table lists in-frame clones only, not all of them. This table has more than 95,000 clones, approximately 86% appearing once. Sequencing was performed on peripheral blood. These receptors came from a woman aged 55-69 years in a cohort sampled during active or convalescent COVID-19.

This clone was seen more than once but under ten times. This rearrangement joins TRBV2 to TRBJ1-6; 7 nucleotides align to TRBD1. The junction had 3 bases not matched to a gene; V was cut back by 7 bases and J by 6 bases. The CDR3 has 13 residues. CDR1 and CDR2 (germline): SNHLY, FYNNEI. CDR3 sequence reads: CASMTGPNSPLHF. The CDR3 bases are TGTGCCAGCATGACAGGGCCTAATTCACCCCTCCACTTT.

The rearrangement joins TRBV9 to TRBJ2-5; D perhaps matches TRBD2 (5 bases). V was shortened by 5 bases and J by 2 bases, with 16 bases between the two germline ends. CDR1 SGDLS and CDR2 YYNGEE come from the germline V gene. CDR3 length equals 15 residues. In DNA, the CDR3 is TGTGCCAGCAGTCCTTTCACGGGGAGACAAGAGACCCAGTACTTC. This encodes CASSPFTGRQETQYF.

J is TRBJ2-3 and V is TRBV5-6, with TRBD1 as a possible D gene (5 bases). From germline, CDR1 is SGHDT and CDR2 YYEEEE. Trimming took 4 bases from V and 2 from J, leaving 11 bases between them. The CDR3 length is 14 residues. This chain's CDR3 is CASSVVTVTDTQYF. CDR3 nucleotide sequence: TGTGCCAGCAGCGTAGTGACAGTCACAGATACGCAGTATTTT.

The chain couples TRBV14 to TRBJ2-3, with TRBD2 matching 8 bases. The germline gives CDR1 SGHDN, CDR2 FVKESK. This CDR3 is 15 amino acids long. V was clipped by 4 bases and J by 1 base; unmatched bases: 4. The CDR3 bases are TGTGCCAGCAGCCGGGGACTAGACGGCACAGATACGCAGTATTTT. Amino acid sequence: CASSRGLDGTDTQYF.

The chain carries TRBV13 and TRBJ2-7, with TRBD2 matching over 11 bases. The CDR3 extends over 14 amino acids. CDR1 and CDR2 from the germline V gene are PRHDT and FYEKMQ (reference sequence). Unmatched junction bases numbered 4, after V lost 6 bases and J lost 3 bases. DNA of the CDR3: TGTGCCAGCAGGATGACTAGCGGGAACTACGAGCAGTACTTC. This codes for CASRMTSGNYEQYF.

The CDR3 is CASSVRKDRGTSYEQYF. In nucleotides, the CDR3 is TGTGCCAGCAGTGTTCGGAAGGACCGCGGGACCTCCTACGAGCAGTACTTC. The rearrangement uses TRBV2 and TRBJ2-7, with a weak D call TRBD2 (6 bases). The germline CDR1 and CDR2 sequences are SNHLY and FYNNEI. Trimming left V 4 bases short and J 0 bases short, with 19 bases between. The CDR3 extends over 17 amino acids.

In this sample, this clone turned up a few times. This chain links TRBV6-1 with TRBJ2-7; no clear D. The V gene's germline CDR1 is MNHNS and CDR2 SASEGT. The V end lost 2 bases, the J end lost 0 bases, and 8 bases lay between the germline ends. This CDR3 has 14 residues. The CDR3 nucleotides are TGTGCCAGCAGTGAATTCGTAGCCTCCTACGAGCAGTACTTC. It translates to CASSEFVASYEQYF.

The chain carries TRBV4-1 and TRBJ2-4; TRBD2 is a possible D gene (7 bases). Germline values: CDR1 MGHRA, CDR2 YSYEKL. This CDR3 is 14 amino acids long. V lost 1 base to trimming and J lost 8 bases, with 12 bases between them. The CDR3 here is CASSQVGGADIQYF. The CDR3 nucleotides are TGCGCCAGCAGCCAAGTAGGGGGGGCGGACATTCAGTACTTC.

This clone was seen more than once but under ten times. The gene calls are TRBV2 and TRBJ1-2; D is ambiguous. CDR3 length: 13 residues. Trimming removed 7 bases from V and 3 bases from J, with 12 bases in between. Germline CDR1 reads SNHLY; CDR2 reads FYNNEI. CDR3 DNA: TGTGCCAGCAAATTGGGAGTTTACTATGGCTACACCTTC. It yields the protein CASKLGVYYGYTF.

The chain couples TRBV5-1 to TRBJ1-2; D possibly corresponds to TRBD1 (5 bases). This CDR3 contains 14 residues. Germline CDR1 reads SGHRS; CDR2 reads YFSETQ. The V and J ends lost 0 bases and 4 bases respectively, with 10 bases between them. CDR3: CASSLDRPPYGYTF. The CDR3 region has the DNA TGCGCCAGCAGCTTGGACAGGCCCCCCTATGGCTACACCTTC.

The CDR3: CATSAEPGTSGSIEQFF. The CDR3 DNA is TGTGCCACCAGTGCCGAACCCGGGACTAGCGGGAGTATTGAGCAGTTCTTC. The J gene is TRBJ2-1, the V gene TRBV24-1, with TRBD2 identical over 14 bases. The V gene end was trimmed by 5 bases and the J gene end by 9 bases; junction bases not matched to a gene: 11. Germline V gene data show CDR1 as KGHDR and CDR2 as SFDVKD. The CDR3 loop spans 17 amino acids.

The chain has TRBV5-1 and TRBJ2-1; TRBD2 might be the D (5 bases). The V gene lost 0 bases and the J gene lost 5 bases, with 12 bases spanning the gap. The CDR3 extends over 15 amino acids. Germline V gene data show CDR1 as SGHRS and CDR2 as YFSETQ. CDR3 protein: CASSLANRGNNEQFF. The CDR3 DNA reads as TGCGCCAGCAGCTTGGCCAATAGAGGGAACAATGAGCAGTTCTTC.

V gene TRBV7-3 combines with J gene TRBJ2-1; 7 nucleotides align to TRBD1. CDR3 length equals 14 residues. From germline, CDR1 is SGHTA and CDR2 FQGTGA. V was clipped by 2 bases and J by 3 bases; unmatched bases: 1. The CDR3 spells CASSLDRDYNEQFF. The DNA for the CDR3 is TGTGCCAGCAGCTTAGACAGGGACTACAATGAGCAGTTCTTC.

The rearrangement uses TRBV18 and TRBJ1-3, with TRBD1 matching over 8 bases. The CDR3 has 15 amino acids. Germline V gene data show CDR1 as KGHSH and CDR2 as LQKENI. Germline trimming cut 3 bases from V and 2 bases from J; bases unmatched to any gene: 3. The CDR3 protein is CASSPKQGAGNTIYF. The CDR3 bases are TGTGCCAGCTCACCTAAACAGGGGGCTGGAAACACCATATATTTT.

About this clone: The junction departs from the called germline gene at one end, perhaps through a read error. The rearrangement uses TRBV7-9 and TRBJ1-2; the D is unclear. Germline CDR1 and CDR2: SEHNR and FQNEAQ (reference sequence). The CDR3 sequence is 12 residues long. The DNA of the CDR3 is TGTGCCAGCAGCTTAGGGGCTCGGGATTCCGCCTTC. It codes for CASSLGARDSAF.

The CDR3 loop is CASSTTYTTGTGYTF. The CDR3 DNA reads as TGTGCCAGCAGTACTACGTACACCACAGGGACCGGCTACACCTTC. The rearrangement links TRBV27 to TRBJ1-2, with D maybe TRBD1 (6 bases). The germline CDR1 and CDR2 sequences are MNHEY and SMNVEV (reference sequence). V was clipped by 5 bases and J by 8 bases, with 21 bases between them. The CDR3 loop spans 15 amino acids.

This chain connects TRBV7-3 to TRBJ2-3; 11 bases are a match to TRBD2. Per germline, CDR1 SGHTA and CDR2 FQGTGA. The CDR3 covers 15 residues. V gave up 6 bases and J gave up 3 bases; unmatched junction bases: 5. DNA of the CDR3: TGTGCCAGCAGTTTACTAGCGGGAGTAACAGATACGCAGTATTTT. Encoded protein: CASSLLAGVTDTQYF.

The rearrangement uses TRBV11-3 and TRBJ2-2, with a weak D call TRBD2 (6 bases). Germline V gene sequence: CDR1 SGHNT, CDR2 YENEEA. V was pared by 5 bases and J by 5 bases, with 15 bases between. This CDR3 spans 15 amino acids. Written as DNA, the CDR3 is TGTGCCAGCAGCCGGGGACTGGGGGGAACCGGGGAGCTGTTTTTT. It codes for CASSRGLGGTGELFF.

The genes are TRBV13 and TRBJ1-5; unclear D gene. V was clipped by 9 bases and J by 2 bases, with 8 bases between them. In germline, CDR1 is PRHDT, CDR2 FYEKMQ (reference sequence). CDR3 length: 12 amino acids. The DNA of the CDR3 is TGTGCCAGTCCCCGAGGCAATCAGCCCCAGCATTTT. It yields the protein CASPRGNQPQHF.

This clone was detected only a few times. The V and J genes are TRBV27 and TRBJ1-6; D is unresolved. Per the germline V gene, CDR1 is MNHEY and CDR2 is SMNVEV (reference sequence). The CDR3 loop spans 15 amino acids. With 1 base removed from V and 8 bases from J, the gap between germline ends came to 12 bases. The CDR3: CASSLLEGRDSPLHF. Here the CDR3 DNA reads TGTGCCAGCAGTTTATTAGAGGGCCGGGATTCACCCCTCCACTTT.

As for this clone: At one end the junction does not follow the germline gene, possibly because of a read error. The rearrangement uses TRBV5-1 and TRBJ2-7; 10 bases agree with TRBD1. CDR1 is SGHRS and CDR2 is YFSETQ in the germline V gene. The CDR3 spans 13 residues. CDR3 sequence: CASSLAHGQGGDF. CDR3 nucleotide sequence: TGCGCCAGCAGCTTGGCCCATGGACAGGGGGGGGACTTC.

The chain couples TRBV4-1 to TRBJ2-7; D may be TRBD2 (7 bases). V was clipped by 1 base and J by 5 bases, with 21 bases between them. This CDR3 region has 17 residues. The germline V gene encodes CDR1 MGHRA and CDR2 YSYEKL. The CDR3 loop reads CASSQVGGGPPTDEQYF. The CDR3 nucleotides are TGCGCCAGCAGCCAAGTTGGCGGGGGCCCTCCTACGGACGAGCAGTACTTC.

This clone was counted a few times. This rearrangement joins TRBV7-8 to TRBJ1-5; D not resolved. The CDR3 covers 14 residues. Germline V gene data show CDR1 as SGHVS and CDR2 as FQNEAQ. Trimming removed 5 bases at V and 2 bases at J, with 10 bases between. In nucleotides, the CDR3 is TGTGCCAGCAGCCCTTCCCGAGGCAATCAGCCCCAGCATTTT. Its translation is CASSPSRGNQPQHF.

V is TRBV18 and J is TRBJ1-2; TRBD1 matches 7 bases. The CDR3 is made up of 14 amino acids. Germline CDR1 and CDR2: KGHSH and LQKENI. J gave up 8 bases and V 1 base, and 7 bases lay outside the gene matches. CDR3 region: CASSPLDRAEGYTF. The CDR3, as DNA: TGTGCCAGCTCACCACTAGACAGGGCGGAGGGCTACACCTTC.

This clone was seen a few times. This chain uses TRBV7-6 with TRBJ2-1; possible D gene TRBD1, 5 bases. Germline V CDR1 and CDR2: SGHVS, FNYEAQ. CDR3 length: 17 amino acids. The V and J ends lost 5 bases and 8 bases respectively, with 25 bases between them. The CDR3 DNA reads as TGTGCCAGCAGCCCATCCCAAGGGGATCCCCCTTGGGATGAGCAGTTCTTC. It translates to CASSPSQGDPPWDEQFF.